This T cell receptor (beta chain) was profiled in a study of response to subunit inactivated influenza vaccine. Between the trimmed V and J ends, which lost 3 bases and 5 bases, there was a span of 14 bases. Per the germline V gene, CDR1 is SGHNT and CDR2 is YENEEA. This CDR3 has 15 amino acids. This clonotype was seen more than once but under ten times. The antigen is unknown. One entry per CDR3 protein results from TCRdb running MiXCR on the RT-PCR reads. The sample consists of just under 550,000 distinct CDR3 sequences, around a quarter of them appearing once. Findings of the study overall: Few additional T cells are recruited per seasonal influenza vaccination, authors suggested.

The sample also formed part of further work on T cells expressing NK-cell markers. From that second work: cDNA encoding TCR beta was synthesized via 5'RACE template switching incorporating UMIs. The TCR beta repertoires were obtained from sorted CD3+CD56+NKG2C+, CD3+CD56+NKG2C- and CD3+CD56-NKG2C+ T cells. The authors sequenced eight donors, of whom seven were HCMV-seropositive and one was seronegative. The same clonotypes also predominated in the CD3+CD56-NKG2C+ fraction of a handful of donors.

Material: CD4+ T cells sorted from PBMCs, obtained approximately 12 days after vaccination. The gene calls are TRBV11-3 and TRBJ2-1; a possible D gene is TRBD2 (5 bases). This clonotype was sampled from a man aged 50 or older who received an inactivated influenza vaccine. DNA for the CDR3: TGTGCCAGCAGCTTGGACGGCGGGTCCCACAATGAGCAGTTCTTC. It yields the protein CASSLDGGSHNEQFF.